These 30 T cell receptor beta chains were sequenced from one sample in a study of cytomegalovirus exposure and HLA in healthy donors. In the PCR, 60 Vbeta and 13 Jbeta primers were used. Sequencing used immunoSEQ multiplex PCR; TCRdb keeps in-frame clones, though not all of them. Here the sample spans over 90,000 clones, approximately 64% being singletons. Sequenced sample: PBMCs. Receptors were obtained from a human donor in good health.

The chain couples TRBV6-4 to TRBJ1-1, with D tentatively TRBD1 (5 bases). The CDR3 is 12 amino acids. Trimming pared 2 bases from V and 11 bases from J, leaving 12 bases between. Germline lookup yields CDR1 MRHNA and CDR2 SNTAGT. The CDR3 DNA reads TGTGCCAGCAGTGACGCCGGCGGGGCCGCTTTCTTT. Encoded protein: CASSDAGGAAFF.

V is TRBV5-1 and J is TRBJ2-5, with a tentative D call TRBD2 (5 bases). TRBJ2-7 explains the end of the DNA better; the J call may be wrong. Germline CDR1 is SGHRS and CDR2 is YFSETQ. This CDR3 comprises 15 residues. CDR3 loop: CASSLVARGLYEQYF. CDR3 in DNA: TGCGCCAGCAGCTTGGTGGCTCGAGGGCTCTACGAGCAGTACTTC.

This clone was picked up a small number of times. The CDR3 DNA reads TGTGCCAGCAGCTTAGAGGCTAGCGGGAGCAATGAGCAGTTCTTC. Translation: CASSLEASGSNEQFF. This chain connects TRBV7-6 to TRBJ2-1, with 10 bases fitting TRBD2. CDR3 length: 15 residues. Per germline, CDR1 SGHVS and CDR2 FNYEAQ. V gave up 1 base and J gave up 6 bases; unmatched junction bases: 3.

This clone was detected only a few times. This rearrangement joins TRBV2 to TRBJ2-7; the D is unclear. The CDR3 has 14 residues. Germline V gene data show CDR1 as SNHLY and CDR2 as FYNNEI. Deletions cut 3 bases from V and 0 bases from J, with 9 bases between. In DNA form, the CDR3 reads TGTGCCAGCAGTGAGGAAGGAGTCTCCTACGAGCAGTACTTC. The encoded protein is CASSEEGVSYEQYF.

This clone occurred a few times. The genes are TRBV14 and TRBJ2-7, with 8 bases matching TRBD2. Germline V CDR1 and CDR2: SGHDN, FVKESK. V was pared by 4 bases and J by 2 bases, with 4 bases of the junction left unmatched. The CDR3 is 14 residues long. CDR3 bases: TGTGCCAGCAGCCCTCGGGGGGGGGCCTACGAGCAGTACTTC. This gives the protein CASSPRGGAYEQYF.

V gene TRBV2 combines with J gene TRBJ1-4; no definite D call. The CDR3 is 12 amino acids. CDR1 is SNHLY, CDR2 FYNNEI, per germline. V lost 3 bases, J lost 7 bases, and 6 bases lay in between. CDR3 DNA: TGTGCCAGCAGTGACGGCGGTGAAAAACTGTTTTTT. Translation: CASSDGGEKLFF.

The genes are TRBV19 and TRBJ1-1; 7 nucleotides match TRBD1. The germline V gene has CDR1 LNHDA and CDR2 SQIVND (reference sequence). V was clipped by 6 bases and J by 0 bases; unmatched bases: 16. The CDR3 extends over 18 amino acids. CDR3 coding DNA: TGTGCCAGTAGAAAAACCGAAACGGGACAGAACATGAACACTGAAGCTTTCTTT. It specifies CASRKTETGQNMNTEAFF.

Written as DNA, the CDR3 is TGCAGCGTTGGGCCGAATGAGCAGTTCTTC. Residues: CSVGPNEQFF. The genes are TRBV29-1 and TRBJ2-1, with D uncertain. Germline CDR1 SQVTM, CDR2 ANQGSEA. The V end lost 4 bases, the J end lost 7 bases, and 5 bases lay between the germline ends. The CDR3 totals 10 residues.

In its sample, this clone was seen once. The chain has TRBV28 and TRBJ2-7, with 9 bases that match TRBD2. The trim removed 7 bases at V and 4 bases at J, leaving 11 bases unmatched. The CDR3 length is 15 residues. Germline V gene lookup returns CDR1 MDHEN and CDR2 SYDVKM. The CDR3 sequence: CASTGGRAGGYEQYF. CDR3 sequence (DNA): TGTGCCAGCACGGGGGGTCGAGCGGGGGGATACGAGCAGTACTTC.

The V and J genes are TRBV21-1 and TRBJ1-2. TRBV21-1 is assigned pseudogene status. The CDR3 has 16 amino acids. The CDR3, as DNA: TGTGCCAGCAGCAAAGTTGGGGAGGGGTTGGACTATGGCTACACCTTC. It specifies CASSKVGEGLDYGYTF.

The chain is built from TRBV7-2 and TRBJ1-2; 9 nucleotides line up with TRBD1. Germline V lookup: CDR1 SGHTA, CDR2 FQGNSA. The junction had 3 bases not matched to a gene; V was cut back by 5 bases and J by 5 bases. CDR3 length: 13 residues. The chain's CDR3 is CASSTTGGYGYTF. The CDR3 DNA sequence: TGTGCCAGCAGCACGACAGGGGGTTATGGCTACACCTTC.

This chain connects TRBV27 to TRBJ2-2; 9 positions match TRBD1. V was pared by 6 bases and J by 5 bases, with 7 bases of the junction left unmatched. The CDR3 loop spans 15 amino acids. CDR1 and CDR2 from the germline V gene are MNHEY and SMNVEV (reference sequence). The DNA for the CDR3 is TGTGCCAGCAGAAGGGACAGGGTGGAAACCGGGGAGCTGTTTTTT. This encodes CASRRDRVETGELFF.

This sequence joins TRBV7-2 and TRBJ2-7; the match to TRBD2 covers 10 bases. Germline V lookup: CDR1 SGHTA, CDR2 FQGNSA. J gave up 5 bases and V 2 bases, and 6 bases lay outside the gene matches. The CDR3 sequence is 15 residues long. CDR3 sequence (DNA): TGTGCCAGCAGCTTATTGGTAGCGGGAGGCCACGAGCAGTACTTC. Translation: CASSLLVAGGHEQYF.

This clone has a handful of counts. J is TRBJ1-2 and V is TRBV6-6; possibly TRBD1 for D (5 bases). The V end was cut by 6 bases, the J end by 2 bases, with 10 bases between. CDR1 MNHNY and CDR2 SVGAGI come from the germline V gene (reference sequence). The CDR3 runs to 13 residues. DNA of the CDR3: TGTGCCAGCAGCAGGGTCTTAAACTATGGCTACACCTTC. This encodes CASSRVLNYGYTF.

The J gene is TRBJ2-7, the V gene TRBV28; 7 nucleotides match TRBD1. From germline, CDR1 is MDHEN and CDR2 SYDVKM. The CDR3 is made up of 15 amino acids. V gave up 7 bases and J gave up 1 base; unmatched junction bases: 10. The DNA of the CDR3 is TGTGCCAGCACCGACAGGGCCTCGGGGTCCTACGAGCAGTACTTC. It specifies CASTDRASGSYEQYF.

The V gene is TRBV5-1, the J gene TRBJ2-2; 9 bases map to TRBD1. Germline V gives CDR1 SGHRS, CDR2 YFSETQ. V shed 4 bases and J 8 bases; nucleotides not matched to a gene: 3. This CDR3 is built from 13 residues. The CDR3 here is CASSVGTGGELFF. The CDR3 DNA follows: TGCGCCAGCAGCGTGGGGACAGGGGGGGAGCTGTTTTTT.

The CDR3 coding sequence is TGCGCCAGCAGCCCGGGGACTAGCAGGTATGAGCAGTTCTTC. Protein sequence: CASSPGTSRYEQFF. The chain links TRBV5-1 to TRBJ2-1, with TRBD2 matching 9 bases. The germline CDR1 and CDR2 sequences are SGHRS and YFSETQ. The CDR3 is 14 amino acids. Trimming removed 4 bases from V and 8 bases from J; junction bases left unmatched: 7.

V and J are TRBV7-9 and TRBJ1-2; TRBD1 matches at 9 bases. V gave up 5 bases and J gave up 1 base; unmatched junction bases: 2. The CDR3 covers 14 residues. Germline CDR1 SEHNR, CDR2 FQNEAQ (reference sequence). The CDR3 sequence: CASSGTGINYGYTF. The DNA of the CDR3 is TGTGCCAGCAGCGGGACAGGGATTAACTATGGCTACACCTTC.

The chain recombines TRBV27 with TRBJ1-3, with 7 bases identical to TRBD1. Trimming took 6 bases from V and 1 from J; bases not matched to a gene: 3. The CDR3 length is 14 residues. Germline CDR1 and CDR2: MNHEY and SMNVEV (reference sequence). The CDR3 DNA follows: TGTGCCAGCAGACAGACAGGGTCTGGAAACACCATATATTTT. This gives the protein CASRQTGSGNTIYF.

The gene calls are TRBV4-2 and TRBJ2-1; D remains unclear. The CDR3 consists of 12 residues. Germline V CDR1 and CDR2: LGHNA, YNFKEQ. V lost 1 base and J 10 bases, leaving 8 bases between the germline ends. DNA for the CDR3: TGTGCCAGCAGCCAAGTGTCCTCGGAGCAGTTCTTC. This sequence encodes CASSQVSSEQFF.

The CDR3 coding sequence is TGTGCCTGGAGTGAGTTAGCGGGAGTTGATACGCAGTATTTT. Its protein product is CAWSELAGVDTQYF. V usage is TRBV30 and J usage is TRBJ2-3; 9 positions agree with TRBD2. The V gene's germline CDR1 is GTSNPN and CDR2 SVGIG (reference sequence). With 1 base clipped from V and 6 bases from J, the junction kept 5 bases outside the gene matches. The CDR3 length is 14 residues.

CDR3 loop: CASSLGGTGSNEQFF. CDR3 bases: TGTGCCAGCAGCTTAGGGGGGACAGGGAGCAATGAGCAGTTCTTC. This chain links TRBV11-3 with TRBJ2-1; 9 bases are a match to TRBD1. The CDR3 has 15 amino acids. J gave up 6 bases and V 1 base, and 4 bases lay outside the gene matches. CDR1 SGHNT and CDR2 YENEEA come from the germline V gene.

V is TRBV6-1 and J is TRBJ1-2, with TRBD1 as a possible D gene (6 bases). This CDR3 has 13 amino acids. Germline lookup yields CDR1 MNHNS and CDR2 SASEGT. V dropped 4 bases and J dropped 3 bases, with 9 bases sitting between them. CDR3 in DNA: TGTGCCAGCAGTGCCGGGACATACTATGGCTACACCTTC. As protein: CASSAGTYYGYTF.

The chain joins TRBV5-4 to TRBJ1-1; TRBD1 might be the D (5 bases). Germline V CDR1 and CDR2: SGHNT, YYREEE (reference sequence). Between the trimmed V and J ends, which lost 0 bases and 1 base, there was a span of 13 bases. This CDR3 region has 16 residues. The CDR3 reads CASSLEPTRENTEAFF. CDR3 nucleotide sequence: TGTGCCAGCAGCTTGGAACCGACCAGGGAGAACACTGAAGCTTTCTTT.

This clone was observed a handful of times. This chain joins TRBV19 and TRBJ2-3; weak D call: TRBD2 (5 bases). This CDR3 has 15 residues. Germline CDR1 and CDR2: LNHDA and SQIVND (reference sequence). V lost 3 bases and J lost 0, with 10 bases in between. CDR3 region: CASSIVRGSTDTQYF. The CDR3, as DNA: TGTGCCAGTAGTATTGTTCGGGGTAGCACAGATACGCAGTATTTT.

CDR3 protein: CASSFGLDSFSGNTIYF. CDR3 bases: TGCGCCAGCAGCTTTGGCTTGGACTCTTTCTCAGGAAACACCATATATTTT. The chain has TRBV5-1 and TRBJ1-3; no reliable D call. Trimming took off 2 bases at V and 4 bases at J, with 19 bases between the two ends. The CDR3 spans 17 residues. Germline V gene sequence: CDR1 SGHRS, CDR2 YFSETQ.

The gene calls are TRBV7-2 and TRBJ1-5; the D is unclear. The germline V and J ends were trimmed by 2 bases and 2 bases, with 7 bases remaining between them. Germline V gene lookup returns CDR1 SGHTA and CDR2 FQGNSA. CDR3 size: 14 residues. This CDR3 is CASSLLRGNQPQHF. As DNA, the CDR3 is TGTGCCAGCAGCTTATTACGGGGCAATCAGCCCCAGCATTTT.

The chain carries TRBV28 and TRBJ2-1; 13 positions agree with TRBD2. The junction had 17 bases not matched to a gene; V was cut back by 11 bases and J by 7 bases. The CDR3 covers 17 residues. Germline V gives CDR1 MDHEN, CDR2 SYDVKM. CDR3 sequence reads: CAHRGLAGSVSSNEQFF. The CDR3 nucleotides are TGTGCCCACAGGGGACTAGCGGGATCCGTTAGTTCTAATGAGCAGTTCTTC.

This clone is medium-sized. The chain combines TRBV6-6 with TRBJ1-1, with a possible D match to TRBD1 (6 bases). Germline-derived CDR1 and CDR2 are MNHNY and SVGAGI (reference sequence). With 2 bases removed from V and 2 bases from J, the gap between germline ends came to 12 bases. The CDR3 runs 15 residues. CDR3 sequence reads: CASSYARGANTEAFF. The CDR3 DNA sequence: TGTGCCAGCAGTTACGCCAGGGGAGCTAACACTGAAGCTTTCTTT.

The rearrangement uses TRBV29-1 and TRBJ2-5; 7 bases align to TRBD2. The V gene end was trimmed by 4 bases and the J gene end by 4 bases; junction bases not matched to a gene: 3. The CDR3 consists of 12 residues. Germline CDR1 and CDR2: SQVTM and ANQGSEA. The CDR3 sequence is CSVASGTETQYF. As DNA, the CDR3 is TGCAGCGTTGCGAGCGGGACAGAGACCCAGTACTTC.